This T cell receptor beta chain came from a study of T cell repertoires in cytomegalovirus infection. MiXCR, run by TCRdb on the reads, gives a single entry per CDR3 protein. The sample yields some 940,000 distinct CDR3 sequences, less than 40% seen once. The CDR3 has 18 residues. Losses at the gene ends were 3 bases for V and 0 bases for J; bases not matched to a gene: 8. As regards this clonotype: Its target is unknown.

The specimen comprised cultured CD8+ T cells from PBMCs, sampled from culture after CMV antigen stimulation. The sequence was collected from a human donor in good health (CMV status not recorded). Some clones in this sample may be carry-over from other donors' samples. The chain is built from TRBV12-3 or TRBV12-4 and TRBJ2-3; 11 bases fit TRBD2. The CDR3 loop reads CASSFLAGGRYSTDTQYF. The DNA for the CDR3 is TGTGCCAGCAGTTTTCTAGCGGGGGGTCGATATAGCACAGATACGCAGTATTTT.